This T cell receptor (beta chain) is drawn from a study of cytomegalovirus exposure and HLA in healthy donors. Trimming took 5 bases from V and 1 from J; bases not matched to a gene: 8. The CDR3 is 17 amino acids. The V gene's germline CDR1 is MDHEN and CDR2 SYDVKM. The PCR employed 60 Vbeta primers together with 13 Jbeta primers. TCRdb keeps only in-frame clones here, not all; method: immunoSEQ multiplex PCR. The table lists about 46,000 clones. The source material was PBMCs. The clonotype comes from a woman in her thirties or forties in good health and CMV-seronegative. The chain recombines TRBV28 with TRBJ1-5; 10 bases align to TRBD1. This chain's CDR3 is CASSGGQGRSSNQPQHF. The CDR3 region has the DNA TGTGCCAGCAGTGGGGGACAGGGGCGCTCCAGCAATCAGCCCCAGCATTTT.